This TCR beta chain was found in a study of shared clonotypes between healthy human individuals. As for the study in general: A couple of female and a few male donors aged 18 to 49 were enrolled.

The germline V and J ends were trimmed by 3 bases and 9 bases, with 16 bases remaining between them. This CDR3 is built from 14 residues. CDR1 SGDLS and CDR2 YYNGEE come from the germline V gene. Using immunoSEQ multiplex PCR, the repertoire was profiled, and TCRdb retains in-frame clones only, with some absent. Of fewer than 550,000 clones listed, approximately 79% are singletons. The chain links TRBV9 to TRBJ1-3; D unclear. This receptor was obtained from a woman aged 40 to 55 in good health. Some clones in this sample may be carry-over from other donors' samples. Input material: PBMCs. As DNA, the CDR3 is TGTGCCAGCAGCGGCCGGGAGCCTTTCAGCACCATATATTTT. This translates into CASSGREPFSTIYF.